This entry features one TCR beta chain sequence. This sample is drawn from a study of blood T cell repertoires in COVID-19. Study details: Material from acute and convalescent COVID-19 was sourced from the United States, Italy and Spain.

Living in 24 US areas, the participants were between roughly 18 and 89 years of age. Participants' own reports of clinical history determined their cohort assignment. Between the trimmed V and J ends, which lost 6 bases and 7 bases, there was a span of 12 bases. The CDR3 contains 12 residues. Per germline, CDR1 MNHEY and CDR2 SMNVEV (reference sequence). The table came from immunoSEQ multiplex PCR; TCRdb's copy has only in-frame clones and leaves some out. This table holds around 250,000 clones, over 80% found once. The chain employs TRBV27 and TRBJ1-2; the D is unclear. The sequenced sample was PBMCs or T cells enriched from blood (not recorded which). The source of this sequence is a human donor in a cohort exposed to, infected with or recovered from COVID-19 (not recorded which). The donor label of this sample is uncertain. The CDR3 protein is CASRGRIGGYTF. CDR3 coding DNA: TGTGCCAGCAGGGGGAGGATCGGTGGCTACACCTTC.